The 8 T cell receptor beta chains in this list originate from one sample, sequenced in a study of neurological immune-mediated disorders. TCRdb itself ran the 5' RACE reads through MiXCR, one entry per CDR3 protein. The sample lists around 17,000 distinct CDR3 sequences, about a fifth occurring once. The sequenced sample consisted of PBMCs. The receptors come from a man between 50 and 59 years old in good health.

This clonotype occurred many times. V gene TRBV15 combines with J gene TRBJ2-7; TRBD2 might be the D (6 bases). Looked up from germline, CDR1 is LNHNV and CDR2 is YYDKDF (reference sequence). The V end was cut by 0 bases, the J end by 2 bases, with 17 bases between. There are 17 residues in the CDR3. CDR3 sequence: CATSRDLVTRVAYEQYF. CDR3 coding DNA: TGTGCCACCAGCAGAGATCTCGTGACTAGAGTCGCCTACGAGCAGTACTTC.

In its sample, this clonotype was seen many times. V usage is TRBV5-4 and J usage is TRBJ2-1, with TRBD1 as a possible D gene (6 bases). Germline CDR1 reads SGHNT; CDR2 reads YYREEE (reference sequence). The CDR3 has 14 amino acids. V was pared by 4 bases and J by 5 bases, with 13 bases between. CDR3 amino acids: CASSRPGQHNEQFF. For the CDR3, the DNA is TGTGCCAGCAGCCGGCCGGGACAACACAATGAGCAGTTCTTC.

The sample holds many counts of this clonotype. This chain joins TRBV7-2 and TRBJ2-4; D might be TRBD1 (6 bases). This CDR3 spans 16 amino acids. The germline V gene encodes CDR1 SGHTA and CDR2 FQGNSA. Between the trimmed V and J ends, which lost 2 bases and 0 bases, there was a span of 11 bases. CDR3 in DNA: TGTGCCAGCAGCTTAAGGACAGCCCTAGCCAAAAACATTCAGTACTTC. Amino acids: CASSLRTALAKNIQYF.

This clonotype has a handful of counts. The rearrangement uses TRBV4-2 and TRBJ2-1; maybe TRBD2 (5 bases). Trimming took off 1 base at V and 8 bases at J, with 9 bases between the two ends. Germline CDR1 reads LGHNA; CDR2 reads YNFKEQ. This CDR3 contains 13 residues. The CDR3 bases are TGTGCCAGCAGCCAAGGTCTGGAGGATGAGCAGTTCTTC. Its protein product is CASSQGLEDEQFF.

The chain links TRBV10-3 to TRBJ2-1; 9 bases align to TRBD2. The CDR3 has 14 amino acids. Germline CDR1 reads ENHRY; CDR2 reads SYGVKD. V shed 2 bases and J 5 bases; nucleotides not matched to a gene: 1. CDR3 nucleotides: TGTGCCATCAGTGAGCTAGCGGGGAACAATGAGCAGTTCTTC. Amino acids: CAISELAGNNEQFF.

By share of the sample, this clonotype is medium-sized (0.01 to 0.1%). The chain recombines TRBV7-9 with TRBJ1-2; D is perhaps TRBD1 (5 bases). Trimming removed 6 bases from V and 1 base from J, with 9 bases in between. The germline CDR1 and CDR2 sequences are SEHNR and FQNEAQ (reference sequence). The CDR3 is 13 residues long. The CDR3 loop reads CASRGEFNYGYTF. The CDR3 nucleotides are TGTGCCAGCAGGGGGGAGTTTAACTATGGCTACACCTTC.

This clonotype was picked up many times. The V gene is TRBV10-3, the J gene TRBJ2-3; 8 nucleotides agree with TRBD2. Germline values: CDR1 ENHRY, CDR2 SYGVKD. This CDR3 has 19 residues. With V trimmed by 7 bases and J by 8 bases, 26 bases remained unmatched. The CDR3 loop is CAITSGDVDGRAVRGTQYF. The DNA for the CDR3 is TGTGCCATCACTTCAGGGGACGTCGACGGGAGGGCCGTGAGGGGTACGCAGTATTTT.

This clonotype was counted ten times or more. The chain uses TRBV6-1 and TRBJ2-3, with 7 bases that match TRBD2. The CDR3 consists of 17 residues. Germline lookup yields CDR1 MNHNS and CDR2 SASEGT. Trimming removed 6 bases from V and 0 bases from J; junction bases left unmatched: 12. CDR3 amino acids: CASSREVAGFSTDTQYF. CDR3 DNA: TGTGCCAGCAGCCGGGAGGTCGCAGGATTTAGCACAGATACGCAGTATTTT.